This T cell receptor (beta chain) was captured by sequencing in a study of identical twins. Findings and limits, study-wide: Researchers reported excess low generation probability among twin-shared out-of-frame alpha sequences. Out-of-frame sharing of TCR alpha in monozygotic twins was underestimated by models. Analyses of zero insertions could be partly confounded by invariant MAIT and iNKT cells.

This CDR3 region has 18 residues. With V trimmed by 0 bases and J by 1 base, 6 bases remained unmatched. The germline V gene has CDR1 SGHAT and CDR2 FQNNGV. This clonotype has only a few counts. Its antigen remains unknown. In TCRdb, the 5' RACE reads were re-called with MiXCR into one record per CDR3 protein. The data contain 450,000 or so distinct CDR3 sequences, over 12% of them seen just once; the ten biggest clones take up about 0.52%. These data were likewise used in another study, on yellow fever vaccine responses in identical twins.

The TCR sequence derives from a woman aged 18-29 years in good health. The V call is TRBV11-2, the J call TRBJ2-3; 11 nucleotides align to TRBD2. Sequenced: CD4+ T cells sorted from blood. CDR3 DNA sequence: TGTGCCAGCAGCTTAGATTCTGGGACTAGCGGACGCACAGATACGCAGTATTTT. Amino acids: CASSLDSGTSGRTDTQYF.